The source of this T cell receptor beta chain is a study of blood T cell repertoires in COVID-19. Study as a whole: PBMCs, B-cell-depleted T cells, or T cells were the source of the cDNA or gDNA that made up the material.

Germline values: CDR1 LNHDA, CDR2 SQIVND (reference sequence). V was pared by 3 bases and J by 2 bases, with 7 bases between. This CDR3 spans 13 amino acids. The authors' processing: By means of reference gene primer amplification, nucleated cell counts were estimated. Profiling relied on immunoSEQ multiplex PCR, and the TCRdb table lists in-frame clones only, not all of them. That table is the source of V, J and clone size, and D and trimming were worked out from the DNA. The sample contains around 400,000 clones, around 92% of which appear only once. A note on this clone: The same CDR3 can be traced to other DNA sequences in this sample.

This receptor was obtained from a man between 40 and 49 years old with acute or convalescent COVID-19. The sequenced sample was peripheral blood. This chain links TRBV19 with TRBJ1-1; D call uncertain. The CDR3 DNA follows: TGTGCCAGTAGTATTTCGGTCAACACTGAAGCTTTCTTT. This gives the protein CASSISVNTEAFF.